Each of the 16 T cell receptor beta chains below was sequenced from the same sample in a study of metastatic and nonmetastatic thyroid tumors. TCRdb reanalyzed the PCR reads with MiXCR. Among approximately 31,000 clones, 25% to 30% were seen once, and the ten largest hold roughly 30%. Prior to thyroid surgery, none of the patients had received any treatment. What was sequenced was blood. The receptors stem from a female donor with papillary thyroid cancer or a benign thyroid nodule (not recorded which). Some clones in this sample may be carry-over from other donors' samples.

The chain couples TRBV11-3 to TRBJ2-5; D may be TRBD2 (6 bases). The length of the CDR3 is 16 residues. Per the germline V gene, CDR1 is SGHNT and CDR2 is YENEEA. V lost 1 base, J lost 1 base, and 13 bases lay in between. The CDR3 DNA reads TGTGCCAGCAGCTTAGGGGTGGAGGGCCCCCAAGAGACCCAGTACTTC. This codes for CASSLGVEGPQETQYF.

The sample holds one count of this clone. This chain connects TRBV20-1 to TRBJ1-2; no clear D. The V gene lost 0 bases and the J gene lost 8 bases, with 13 bases spanning the gap. Germline V lookup: CDR1 DFQATT, CDR2 SNEGSKA (reference sequence). The CDR3 length is 13 residues. CDR3 sequence: CSAREGGSGGYTF. CDR3 DNA: TGCAGTGCTAGAGAGGGAGGGTCCGGCGGCTACACCTTC.

This clone showed up many times. This chain joins TRBV28 and TRBJ1-4; no clear D. Trimming left V 4 bases short and J 7 bases short, with 13 bases between. Germline-derived CDR1 and CDR2 are MDHEN and SYDVKM. This CDR3 contains 14 residues. CDR3 amino acids: CASSSGKEVEKLFF. CDR3 nucleotides: TGTGCCAGCAGTTCCGGCAAGGAGGTTGAAAAACTGTTTTTT. Full variable domain (remainder filled in from reference TRBV28 and TRBJ1-4): DVKVTQSSRYLVKRTGEKVFLECVQDMDHENMFWYRQDPGLGLRLIYFSYDVKMKEKGDIPEGYSVSREKKERFSLILESASTNQTSMYLCASSSGKEVEKLFFGSGTQLSVL.

This chain joins TRBV7-8 and TRBJ2-1, with 7 bases matching TRBD2. The CDR3 is 15 residues long. Germline CDR1 SGHVS, CDR2 FQNEAQ. The V and J ends lost 4 bases and 9 bases, in that order; junction bases with no gene match: 12. CDR3 protein: CASSSTMVSGIEQFF. CDR3 bases: TGTGCCAGCAGCTCTACGATGGTGAGCGGGATTGAGCAGTTCTTC.

This clone was observed a handful of times. Written as DNA, the CDR3 is TGTGCCATCAGTGAGGGAAACGAGCAGTACTTC. Translating it yields CAISEGNEQYF. The genes are TRBV10-3 and TRBJ2-7; D is unclear. The germline CDR1 and CDR2 sequences are ENHRY and SYGVKD. V lost 2 bases and J lost 5, with 4 bases in between. The CDR3 extends over 11 amino acids.

This clone was recorded at least ten times. Its ends do not fully match the called genes, so a read error is possible. The chain joins TRBV20-1 to TRBJ1-6, with D perhaps TRBD1 (6 bases). The germline V gene has CDR1 DFQATT and CDR2 SNEGSKA (reference sequence). This CDR3 is built from 14 residues. CDR3 amino acids: CNAREGGIDSPLHF. In DNA form, the CDR3 reads TGCAATGCTAGAGAGGGGGGCATTGATTCACCCCTCCACTTT.

The chain joins TRBV18 to TRBJ2-7; D is perhaps TRBD2 (5 bases). The CDR3 loop spans 17 amino acids. Germline CDR1 is KGHSH and CDR2 is LQKENI. V dropped 2 bases and J dropped 6 bases, with 23 bases sitting between them. The CDR3: CASSPSPDGTVRGEQYF. In DNA form, the CDR3 reads TGTGCCAGCTCACCATCCCCTGACGGTACCGTACGGGGCGAGCAGTACTTC. Based on the CDR3 plus reference TRBV18 and TRBJ2-7, the full variable domain is NAGVMQNPRHLVRRRGQEARLRCSPMKGHSHVYWYRQLPEEGLKFMVYLQKENIIDESGMPKERFSAEFPKEGPSILRIQQVVRGDSAAYFCASSPSPDGTVRGEQYFGPGTRLTVT.

The sample holds many counts of this clone. J is TRBJ1-2 and V is TRBV20-1; D is unclear. The germline V gene encodes CDR1 DFQATT and CDR2 SNEGSKA (reference sequence). This CDR3 has 15 amino acids. The germline V and J ends were trimmed by 0 bases and 3 bases, with 14 bases remaining between them. The CDR3 here is CSARDLGGRDYGYTF. The CDR3 nucleotides are TGCAGTGCTAGAGATCTTGGCGGAAGGGACTATGGCTACACCTTC.

In its sample, this clone was seen a few times. This rearrangement joins TRBV27 to TRBJ2-1; D remains ambiguous. V lost 3 bases, J lost 6 bases, and 6 bases lay in between. CDR3 size: 12 residues. Germline CDR1 is MNHEY and CDR2 is SMNVEV (reference sequence). CDR3 sequence: CASSFFGNEQFF. Here the CDR3 DNA reads TGTGCCAGCAGTTTTTTCGGCAATGAGCAGTTCTTC.

This clone was counted many times. The rearrangement links TRBV6-1 to TRBJ2-1; perhaps TRBD1 as D (5 bases). The V gene's germline CDR1 is MNHNS and CDR2 SASEGT. The V end lost 7 bases, the J end lost 8 bases, and 12 bases lay between the germline ends. This CDR3 has 12 amino acids. CDR3 residues: CASKGSSHEQFF. CDR3 nucleotide sequence: TGTGCCAGCAAGGGGTCAAGTCATGAGCAGTTCTTC.

This clone was counted at least ten times. The chain has TRBV14 and TRBJ2-5; D call uncertain. The CDR3 length is 11 residues. CDR1 SGHDN and CDR2 FVKESK come from the germline V gene. V lost 4 bases, J lost 5 bases, and 5 bases lay in between. CDR3 in DNA: TGTGCCAGCAGCCTTGGCGAGACCCAGTACTTC. As protein: CASSLGETQYF.

This clone was seen many times. The rearrangement uses TRBV3-1 and TRBJ1-3; tentative D call: TRBD1 (6 bases). Trimming took 2 bases from V and 2 from J, leaving 10 bases between them. This CDR3 region has 15 residues. From germline, CDR1 is LGHDT and CDR2 YNNKEL (reference sequence). The CDR3 loop reads CASSQMAGAGNTIYF. DNA of the CDR3: TGTGCCAGCAGCCAAATGGCAGGGGCTGGAAACACCATATATTTT.

This clone was seen more than once but under ten times. CDR3 loop: CASSPSPYGGTNYEQYF. The CDR3 coding sequence is TGTGCCAGCAGTCCCTCCCCCTATGGCGGGACCAATTACGAGCAGTACTTC. V gene TRBV28 combines with J gene TRBJ2-7; possibly TRBD2 for D (6 bases). CDR3 length equals 17 residues. Per the germline V gene, CDR1 is MDHEN and CDR2 is SYDVKM. V was trimmed by 5 bases and J by 4 bases, leaving 24 bases between them.

V gene TRBV11-2 combines with J gene TRBJ2-7; D possibly uses TRBD1 or TRBD2 (5 bases each). Germline-derived CDR1 and CDR2 are SGHAT and FQNNGV. This CDR3 has 15 amino acids. Between the trimmed V and J ends, which lost 1 base and 5 bases, there was a span of 15 bases. CDR3 sequence: CASSLGMRGSNEQYF. In DNA form, the CDR3 reads TGTGCCAGCAGCTTAGGGATGAGGGGTAGTAACGAGCAGTACTTC.

There are many counts of this clone. The rearrangement links TRBV4-1 to TRBJ2-7; D uncertain. Germline lookup yields CDR1 MGHRA and CDR2 YSYEKL. This CDR3 has 13 amino acids. V was trimmed by 0 bases and J by 2 bases, leaving 5 bases between them. CDR3 sequence (DNA): TGCGCCAGCAGCCAAGACGGACCCTACGAGCAGTACTTC. Translating it yields CASSQDGPYEQYF.

The rearrangement uses TRBV9 and TRBJ2-6; TRBD1 aligns across 7 bases. Germline assignment: CDR1 SGDLS and CDR2 YYNGEE. With 5 bases clipped from V and 2 bases from J, the junction kept 7 bases outside the gene matches. The CDR3 runs to 16 residues. The CDR3 region has the DNA TGTGCCAGCAGTACCCTGCAGGGGGCTGGGGCCAACGTCCTGACTTTC. Amino acid sequence: CASSTLQGAGANVLTF.